This T cell receptor (beta chain) was sequenced during a study of blood T cell repertoires in COVID-19. Across the study: PBMCs, B-cell-depleted T cells, or T cells were the source of the cDNA or gDNA that made up the material.

This CDR3 contains 15 residues. Looked up from germline, CDR1 is SGHRS and CDR2 is YFSETQ. Trimming removed 5 bases from V and 4 bases from J, with 18 bases in between. Profiled with immunoSEQ multiplex PCR; TCRdb holds only in-frame clones, not every one. Of 200,000 to 250,000 clones in the sample, 85% to 90% were seen once. The source material was peripheral blood. The chain joins TRBV5-1 to TRBJ2-5; perhaps TRBD1 as D (6 bases). The receptor was isolated from a woman between 45 and 65 years old with COVID-19, enrolled during active disease. CDR3 amino acids: CASSFRGGNGETQYF. CDR3 nucleotides: TGCGCCAGCAGTTTCAGGGGCGGAAACGGAGAGACCCAGTACTTC.